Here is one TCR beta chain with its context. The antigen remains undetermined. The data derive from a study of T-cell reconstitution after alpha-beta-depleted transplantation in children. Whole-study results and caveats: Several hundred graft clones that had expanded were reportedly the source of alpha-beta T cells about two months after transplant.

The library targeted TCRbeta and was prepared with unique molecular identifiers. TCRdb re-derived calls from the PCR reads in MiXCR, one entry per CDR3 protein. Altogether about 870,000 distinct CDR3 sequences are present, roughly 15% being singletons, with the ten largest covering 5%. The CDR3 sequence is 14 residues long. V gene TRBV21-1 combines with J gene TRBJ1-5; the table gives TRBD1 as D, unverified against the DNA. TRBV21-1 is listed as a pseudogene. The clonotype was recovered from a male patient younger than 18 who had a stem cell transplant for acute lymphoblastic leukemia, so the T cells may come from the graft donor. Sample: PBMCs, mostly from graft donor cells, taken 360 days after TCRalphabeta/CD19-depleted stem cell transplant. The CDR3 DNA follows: TGTGCCAGCAAACAGAGGGCAGTGAATCAGCCCCAGCATTTT. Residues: CASKQRAVNQPQHF.